The 13 T cell receptor beta chains listed next were all sequenced from one sample in a study of T cell responses to AZD1222 COVID-19 vaccine. Only in-frame clones appear in the TCRdb table, and some are missing; sequencing was by immunoSEQ multiplex PCR. The data show roughly 42,000 clones, about 90% seen once. Sequences were derived from peripheral blood, sampled 28 days after the second dose of the MenACWY control vaccine. All receptors derive from an adult who received the MenACWY meningococcal vaccine as a control.

The chain has TRBV11-2 and TRBJ2-7; D is ambiguous. The germline CDR1 and CDR2 sequences are SGHAT and FQNNGV. The CDR3 has 13 residues. Deletions cut 1 base from V and 0 bases from J, with 4 bases between. The CDR3 region is CASSLGTSYEQYF. In DNA form, the CDR3 reads TGTGCCAGCAGCTTAGGGACCTCCTACGAGCAGTACTTC. The full variable domain, with the rest looked up from reference TRBV11-2 and TRBJ2-7, is EAGVAQSPRYKIIEKRQSVAFWCNPISGHATLYWYQQILGQGPKLLIQFQNNGVVDDSQLPKDRFSAERLKGVDSTLKIQPAKLEDSAVYLCASSLGTSYEQYFGPGTRLTVT.

V gene TRBV11-2 combines with J gene TRBJ2-5; 9 bases map to TRBD2. The CDR3 consists of 14 residues. The ends lost 5 bases at V and 5 bases at J; junction bases unmatched: 6. Germline V gene data show CDR1 as SGHAT and CDR2 as FQNNGV. The CDR3 nucleotides read TGTGCCAGCAGCACGAGACTAGCGGCGGAGACCCAGTACTTC. Translating gives CASSTRLAAETQYF.

This chain connects TRBV6-5 to TRBJ1-4; 9 bases align to TRBD1. The CDR3 loop spans 14 amino acids. Looked up from germline, CDR1 is MNHEY and CDR2 is SVGAGI. The V and J ends lost 7 bases and 4 bases, in that order; junction bases with no gene match: 4. The CDR3 bases are TGTGCCAGCACCATGGGACAGGGTAATGAAAAACTGTTTTTT. It yields the protein CASTMGQGNEKLFF.

This chain links TRBV28 with TRBJ2-7; 8 bases match TRBD1. CDR3 length: 17 amino acids. Germline trimming cut 1 base from V and 1 base from J; bases unmatched to any gene: 9. CDR1 is MDHEN and CDR2 is SYDVKM in the germline V gene. DNA for the CDR3: TGTGCCAGCAGTTTATTGGCCCGAACAGGGGGGTCCTACGAGCAGTACTTC. Its protein product is CASSLLARTGGSYEQYF.

The V and J genes are TRBV6-6 and TRBJ2-5, with 11 bases aligning to TRBD2. Germline trimming cut 2 bases from V and 5 bases from J; bases unmatched to any gene: 7. The CDR3 runs to 16 residues. CDR1 MNHNY and CDR2 SVGAGI come from the germline V gene (reference sequence). CDR3 residues: CASSYPSTSGMETQYF. For the CDR3, the DNA is TGTGCCAGCAGTTACCCGTCGACTAGCGGGATGGAGACCCAGTACTTC.

The chain is built from TRBV28 and TRBJ2-7; TRBD1 matches at 8 bases. In germline, CDR1 is MDHEN, CDR2 SYDVKM. J gave up 5 bases and V 4 bases, and 19 bases lay outside the gene matches. This CDR3 region has 18 residues. Here the CDR3 reads CASSYILALTGGSHEQYF. CDR3 DNA sequence: TGTGCCAGCAGTTATATATTGGCCCTAACAGGGGGAAGTCACGAGCAGTACTTC.

The chain uses TRBV30 and TRBJ2-7; D is perhaps TRBD1 (5 bases). Trimming took 8 bases from V and 1 from J, leaving 15 bases between them. CDR3 length: 13 residues. The germline V gene has CDR1 GTSNPN and CDR2 SVGIG (reference sequence). CDR3 DNA: TGTGCCGGACATCCCATCCGATCCTACGAGCAGTACTTC. Translating it yields CAGHPIRSYEQYF.

The CDR3 coding sequence is TGTGCCAGTACCACTCCGGGACAGGGGCGCAATGAGCAGTTCTTC. As protein: CASTTPGQGRNEQFF. The V gene is TRBV19, the J gene TRBJ2-1; 10 positions match TRBD1. The CDR3 spans 15 residues. Germline V gene sequence: CDR1 LNHDA, CDR2 SQIVND (reference sequence). After removal of 7 bases from V and 6 bases from J, the junction contained 9 bases not matched to a gene. The full variable domain, rest sourced from reference TRBV19 and TRBJ2-1, is DGGITQSPKYLFRKEGQNVTLSCEQNLNHDAMYWYRQDPGQGLRLIYYSQIVNDFQKGDIAEGYSVSREKKESFPLTVTSAQKNPTAFYLCASTTPGQGRNEQFFGPGTRLTVL.

This clone was counted a few times. CDR3 coding DNA: TGTGCCAGCACCCCAACAAGGGGAGTCCCCTACAATGAGCAGTTCTTC. Its protein product is CASTPTRGVPYNEQFF. The chain has TRBV2 and TRBJ2-1; possibly TRBD1 or TRBD2 for D (5 bases each). Trimming removed 7 bases at V and 2 bases at J, with 18 bases between. Per the germline V gene, CDR1 is SNHLY and CDR2 is FYNNEI. The CDR3 runs 16 residues.

The V call is TRBV4-1, the J call TRBJ2-1; 8 bases match TRBD2. The germline CDR1 and CDR2 sequences are MGHRA and YSYEKL. With 2 bases clipped from V and 8 bases from J, the junction kept 14 bases outside the gene matches. There are 17 residues in the CDR3. The CDR3 sequence: CASSQLPRSSGSDEQFF. The CDR3 DNA reads as TGCGCCAGCAGCCAACTTCCTCGATCGAGCGGGAGCGATGAGCAGTTCTTC.

This clone was recorded only once. This chain uses TRBV7-3 with TRBJ1-5, with 7 nucleotides matching TRBD1. This CDR3 is 18 amino acids long. Germline V gives CDR1 SGHTA, CDR2 FQGTGA. The J segment lost 0 bases and the V segment lost 8 bases, leaving 16 bases of the junction unmatched. This CDR3 is CASQGQPLRGYSNQPQHF. CDR3 DNA: TGTGCCAGCCAGGGACAGCCCTTACGGGGATATAGCAATCAGCCCCAGCATTTT.

V usage is TRBV30 and J usage is TRBJ1-6; perhaps TRBD1 as D (5 bases). The CDR3 runs 15 residues. The V end lost 2 bases, the J end lost 5 bases, and 13 bases lay between the germline ends. Germline-derived CDR1 and CDR2 are GTSNPN and SVGIG (reference sequence). Here the CDR3 reads CAWSLADTHNSPLHF. DNA for the CDR3: TGTGCCTGGAGTCTCGCGGACACCCATAATTCACCCCTCCACTTT.

This clone was observed a single time. This sequence joins TRBV6-6 and TRBJ2-7, with 11 bases lining up with TRBD2. J was trimmed by 4 bases and V by 2 bases; bases with no gene match: 1. This CDR3 region has 14 residues. Germline CDR1 MNHNY, CDR2 SVGAGI (reference sequence). CDR3 in amino acids: CASSYGTSGYEQYF. CDR3 bases: TGTGCCAGCAGTTACGGGACTAGCGGATACGAGCAGTACTTC.